This entry describes one TCR beta chain. This specimen belongs to a study of T-cell memory formation after mild COVID-19. Germline V lookup: CDR1 MGHRA, CDR2 YSYEKL. This CDR3 is built from 17 residues. J was trimmed by 5 bases and V by 4 bases; bases with no gene match: 13. TCRdb analysed the 5' RACE reads with MiXCR anew, one entry per CDR3 protein. The sample lists under 350,000 distinct CDR3 sequences, 15% to 20% occurring once. This TCR was recovered from a man between 18 and 29 years old who had mild COVID-19 (a few samples of this study predate the infection). Cell type and time point are not known. Sequences were obtained from PBMCs or a T cell subset sorted from them (not recorded which). The rearrangement links TRBV4-1 to TRBJ2-1, with 8 bases lining up with TRBD2. The CDR3 loop reads CASSPHPVAAGDNEQFF. DNA of the CDR3: TGCGCCAGCAGCCCCCACCCGGTGGCAGCGGGAGACAATGAGCAGTTCTTC.